This TCR beta chain derives from a study of CXCR3-negative and CXCR3-positive naive CD8 T cells. Overall study findings and caveats: CD5 surface expression was similar among naive subsets, and TCR strength was estimated by inference from TRB CDR3 properties. TRBV-TRBJ usage matched between naive CXCR3-negative and CXCR3-positive cells but not between memory cells. CXCR3-positive naive cells had TRB CDR3s that were more hydrophobic than CXCR3-negative naive cells had.

Per germline, CDR1 SQVTM and CDR2 ANQGSEA. The CDR3 has 17 amino acids. Researchers prepared the TRB cDNA libraries using 5' RACE with UMI labels. With the 5' RACE reads reprocessed, TCRdb shows one record per CDR3 protein and no DNA. The sample data list more than 100,000 distinct CDR3 sequences. Triplicate sorts, around 300,000 cells apiece, were made for each CD8+ T cell subset. The CD45RO-CCR7+CD27+CD95- phenotype denoted naive CD8+ T cells. Details on this clonotype: As yet, its antigen is unknown.

J is TRBJ2-3 and V is TRBV29-1; the D call of TRBD1 rests on TCRdb alone, since no DNA is present to check it. Source material: naive CXCR3+ CD8+ T cells from blood. The subset here: CD45RO-CCR7+CD27+CD95- naive CD8+ T cells expressing CXCR3 (TNR3+). The source is a human donor in good health. Some clones in this sample may be carry-over from other donors' samples. CDR3 protein: CSAKPGQGRWSTDTQYF.